The present T cell receptor beta chain was sequenced within a study of blood T cell repertoires in COVID-19. Across the study: T cells, B-cell-depleted T cells, or PBMCs supplied cDNA or gDNA.

With 4 bases clipped from V and 8 bases from J, the junction kept 7 bases outside the gene matches. Per the germline V gene, CDR1 is SGHRS and CDR2 is YFSETQ. The CDR3 totals 15 residues. In the source study's methods: For nucleated cells, counts were estimated from reference gene primer amplification. TCRdb's table, derived via immunoSEQ multiplex PCR, lists solely in-frame clones and lacks some. The V and J calls and the clone size are those of that table, but D and trimming were determined from the DNA. The sample has about 80,000 clones, about four fifths seen once. Sequenced: peripheral blood. The clonotype was recovered from a woman aged 65 to 85 with acute or convalescent COVID-19. The gene calls are TRBV5-1 and TRBJ2-1; TRBD2 agrees at 12 bases. In DNA form, the CDR3 reads TGCGCCAGCAGCCTAAAACTAGCGGGAGGCGATGAGCAGTTCTTC. Protein sequence: CASSLKLAGGDEQFF.